These 19 T cell receptor beta chains originate from one sample sequenced in a study of blood T cell repertoires in COVID-19. Sequencing used immunoSEQ multiplex PCR; TCRdb keeps in-frame clones, though not all of them. This sample has about 140,000 clones, with more than 60% found just once. Material: peripheral blood. The receptors shown here come from a middle-aged man with acute or convalescent COVID-19.

CDR3 nucleotides: TGTGCCAGCAGCTCCTCGCTCGGGGGTTTGGAGACCCAGTACTTC. Its translation is CASSSSLGGLETQYF. The chain links TRBV11-3 to TRBJ2-5; possibly TRBD2 for D (6 bases). The germline V gene has CDR1 SGHNT and CDR2 YENEEA. The CDR3 runs to 15 residues. V lost 4 bases, J lost 5 bases, and 17 bases lay in between.

As to this clone: The sample carries other DNA sequences with the same CDR3. V is TRBV19 and J is TRBJ1-2; 7 positions agree with TRBD1. There are 14 residues in the CDR3. CDR1 is LNHDA, CDR2 SQIVND, per germline (reference sequence). With V trimmed by 2 bases and J by 0 bases, 0 bases remained unmatched. The chain's CDR3 is CASSITGANYGYTF. The DNA of the CDR3 is TGTGCCAGTAGTATAACAGGGGCTAACTATGGCTACACCTTC.

The chain links TRBV18 to TRBJ1-4, with TRBD1 matching over 8 bases. This CDR3 comprises 14 residues. In germline, CDR1 is KGHSH, CDR2 LQKENI. V dropped 3 bases and J dropped 8; count of bases not matched to a gene: 5. CDR3 in amino acids: CASSPQGAREKLFF. Here the CDR3 DNA reads TGTGCCAGCTCACCCCAGGGGGCGCGAGAAAAACTGTTTTTT.

This sequence joins TRBV28 and TRBJ2-3; tentative D call: TRBD1 (6 bases). Trimming shortened V by 4 bases and J by 0 bases, and 11 bases separated the two germline ends. Per the germline V gene, CDR1 is MDHEN and CDR2 is SYDVKM. This CDR3 is built from 15 residues. The CDR3 coding sequence is TGTGCCAGCAGTTCCCAGGGGCTTAGCACAGATACGCAGTATTTT. Protein: CASSSQGLSTDTQYF.

This chain links TRBV29-1 with TRBJ2-3; 11 bases agree with TRBD2. V lost 4 bases, J lost 0 bases, and 6 bases stayed unmatched. CDR3 length: 16 amino acids. Germline V gene data show CDR1 as SQVTM and CDR2 as ANQGSEA. CDR3 coding DNA: TGCAGCGTTGGCCAGACTAGCGGGACTAGCACAGATACGCAGTATTTT. Translating gives CSVGQTSGTSTDTQYF.

The chain couples TRBV2 to TRBJ2-3; TRBD1 matches at 9 bases. The germline CDR1 and CDR2 sequences are SNHLY and FYNNEI. This CDR3 has 15 residues. V lost 10 bases, J lost 0 bases, and 8 bases stayed unmatched. The CDR3 is CAINLDRGSTDTQYF. DNA of the CDR3: TGTGCCATCAATTTGGACAGGGGAAGCACAGATACGCAGTATTTT. Full variable domain (outside the CDR3, taken from reference TRBV2 and TRBJ2-3): EPEVTQTPSHQVTQMGQEVILRCVPISNHLYFYWYRQILGQKVEFLVSFYNNEISEKSEIFDDQFSVERPDGSNFTLKIRSTKLEDSAMYFCAINLDRGSTDTQYFGPGTRLTVL.

In this sample, this clone turned up a few times. The chain links TRBV4-2 to TRBJ1-5; 10 nucleotides match TRBD1. The CDR3 has 15 amino acids. Germline V gene sequence: CDR1 LGHNA, CDR2 YNFKEQ. With 4 bases clipped from V and 4 bases from J, the junction kept 4 bases outside the gene matches. The CDR3 region has the DNA TGTGCCAGCAGCCCCTGGACAGGGGGGAATCAGCCCCAGCATTTT. Protein sequence: CASSPWTGGNQPQHF.

This clone was detected a few times. V gene TRBV10-1 combines with J gene TRBJ2-1, with TRBD1 identical over 7 bases. This CDR3 is 15 amino acids long. V lost 3 bases and J lost 4; bases outside the gene matches: 6. The germline gives CDR1 WNHNN, CDR2 SYGVQD (reference sequence). The CDR3 DNA is TGCGCCAGCAGTGACCCGGGACAGCCTTACAATGAGCAGTTCTTC. It codes for CASSDPGQPYNEQFF.

The chain is built from TRBV18 and TRBJ1-2, with 10 bases aligning to TRBD1. The germline V gene encodes CDR1 KGHSH and CDR2 LQKENI. V was pared by 6 bases and J by 6 bases, with 4 bases of the junction left unmatched. CDR3 length: 13 residues. DNA for the CDR3: TGTGCCAGCTCCACGACAGGGGGCGATGGCTACACCTTC. This gives the protein CASSTTGGDGYTF.

This clone was seen only a few times. The chain links TRBV6-6 to TRBJ2-7; 9 bases map to TRBD1. This CDR3 contains 12 residues. V dropped 6 bases and J dropped 6; count of bases not matched to a gene: 3. Looked up from germline, CDR1 is MNHNY and CDR2 is SVGAGI (reference sequence). CDR3 protein: CASRGQGGEQYV. CDR3 nucleotides: TGTGCCAGCAGGGGACAGGGTGGCGAGCAGTACGTC.

The rearrangement joins TRBV21-1 to TRBJ2-6; the table's D call, TRBD1, was not checked against the DNA. TRBV21-1 is termed a pseudogene. The CDR3 runs 20 residues. CDR3 loop: CASSNPLLGQVSSGANVLTF. In DNA form, the CDR3 reads TGTGCCAGCAGCAATCCTCTTCTAGGACAGGTGAGCTCTGGGGCCAACGTCCTGACTTTC.

This chain connects TRBV6-4 to TRBJ1-2, with 9 bases lining up with TRBD1. This CDR3 spans 13 amino acids. J gave up 8 bases and V 6 bases, and 7 bases lay outside the gene matches. The germline V gene encodes CDR1 MRHNA and CDR2 SNTAGT. The CDR3 coding sequence is TGTGCCAGCAGCACCGGGACAGGGCGAGGCTACACCTTC. It encodes CASSTGTGRGYTF.

This chain's CDR3 is CAISGTGAYEQYV. Written as DNA, the CDR3 is TGTGCCATCAGCGGGACAGGGGCCTACGAGCAGTACGTC. The genes are TRBV10-3 and TRBJ2-7; TRBD1 matches 10 bases. CDR3 length: 13 amino acids. The J segment lost 2 bases and the V segment lost 6 bases, leaving 1 base of the junction unmatched. Germline CDR1 is ENHRY and CDR2 is SYGVKD.

The V and J genes are TRBV11-2 and TRBJ2-2, with 8 bases lining up with TRBD2. V was pared by 5 bases and J by 8 bases, with 4 bases of the junction left unmatched. The CDR3 consists of 13 residues. Germline V CDR1 and CDR2: SGHAT, FQNNGV. The CDR3 is CASSLAGSGELFF. CDR3 coding DNA: TGTGCCAGCAGCCTAGCGGGTTCGGGGGAGCTGTTTTTT.

This clone was picked up a small number of times. The chain employs TRBV5-1 and TRBJ1-6; 11 positions match TRBD1. Germline CDR1 reads SGHRS; CDR2 reads YFSETQ. Unmatched junction bases numbered 6, after V lost 0 bases and J lost 10 bases. The CDR3 contains 16 residues. The CDR3 nucleotides read TGCGCCAGCAGCTTGGCCCCCGGGACAGGGGGATCACCCCTCCACTTT. As protein: CASSLAPGTGGSPLHF. Supplemented by reference TRBV5-1 and TRBJ1-6, the full variable domain reads KAGVTQTPRYLIKTRGQQVTLSCSPISGHRSVSWYQQTPGQGLQFLFEYFSETQRNKGNFPGRFSGRQFSNSRSEMNVSTLELGDSALYLCASSLAPGTGGSPLHFGNGTRLTVT.

The chain recombines TRBV5-1 with TRBJ1-1; TRBD1 agrees at 8 bases. CDR1 and CDR2 from the germline V gene are SGHRS and YFSETQ. V lost 0 bases to trimming and J lost 8 bases; unmatched junction nucleotides: 12. The CDR3 has 16 amino acids. The DNA for the CDR3 is TGCGCCAGCAGCTTGGGCTCAGGGGGCGCAGGGATCGAAGCTTTCTTT. Translating it yields CASSLGSGGAGIEAFF.

This clone was recorded only once. The chain combines TRBV7-9 with TRBJ2-1; 10 nucleotides align to TRBD2. CDR1 and CDR2 (germline): SEHNR, FQNEAQ (reference sequence). Losses at the gene ends were 5 bases for V and 6 bases for J; bases not matched to a gene: 19. This CDR3 has 19 residues. The CDR3 bases are TGTGCCAGCAGCGTCCCGGACAGGGTGGAGCGGGGGGGAGTCAATGAGCAGTTCTTC. Its translation is CASSVPDRVERGGVNEQFF.

The genes are TRBV5-1 and TRBJ1-3; D ambiguous. In germline, CDR1 is SGHRS, CDR2 YFSETQ. The CDR3 is made up of 16 amino acids. Trimming took 4 bases from V and 4 from J, leaving 18 bases between them. The CDR3 region is CASSPAGLNRGNTIYF. The CDR3 nucleotides are TGCGCCAGCAGCCCCGCCGGTCTAAACAGAGGAAACACCATATATTTT.

The gene calls are TRBV19 and TRBJ2-7, with TRBD1 as a possible D gene (5 bases). The V end was cut by 6 bases, the J end by 3 bases, with 21 bases between. Germline values: CDR1 LNHDA, CDR2 SQIVND (reference sequence). The CDR3 consists of 16 residues. CDR3 coding DNA: TGTGCCAGTAGCGGCTCCAGGGAAAACCCAATCTACGAGCAGTACGTC. Protein product: CASSGSRENPIYEQYV.